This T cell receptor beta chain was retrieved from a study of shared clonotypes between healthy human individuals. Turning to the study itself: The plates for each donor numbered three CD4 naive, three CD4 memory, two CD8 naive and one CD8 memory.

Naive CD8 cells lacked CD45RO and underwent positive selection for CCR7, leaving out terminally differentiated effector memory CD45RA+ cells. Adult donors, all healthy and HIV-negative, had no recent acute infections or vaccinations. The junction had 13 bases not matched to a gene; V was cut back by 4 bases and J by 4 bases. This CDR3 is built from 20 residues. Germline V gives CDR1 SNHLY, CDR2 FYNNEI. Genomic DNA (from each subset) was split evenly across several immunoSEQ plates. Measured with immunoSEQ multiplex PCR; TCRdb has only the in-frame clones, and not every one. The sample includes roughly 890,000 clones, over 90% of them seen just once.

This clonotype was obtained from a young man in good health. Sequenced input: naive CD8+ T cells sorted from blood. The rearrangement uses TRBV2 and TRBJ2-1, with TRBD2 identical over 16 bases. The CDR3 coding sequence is TGTGCCAGCAGTGTAGGGGGACTAGCGGGAGGGCGCATCGATTACAATGAGCAGTTCTTC. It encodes CASSVGGLAGGRIDYNEQFF.